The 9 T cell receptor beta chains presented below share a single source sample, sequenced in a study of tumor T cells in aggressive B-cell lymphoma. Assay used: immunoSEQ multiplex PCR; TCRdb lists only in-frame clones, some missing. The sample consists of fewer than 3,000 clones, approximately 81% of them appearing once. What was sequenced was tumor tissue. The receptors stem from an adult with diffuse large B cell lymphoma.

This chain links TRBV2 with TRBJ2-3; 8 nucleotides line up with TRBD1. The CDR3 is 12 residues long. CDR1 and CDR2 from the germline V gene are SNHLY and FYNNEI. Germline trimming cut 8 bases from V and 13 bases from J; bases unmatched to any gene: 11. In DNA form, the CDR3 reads TGTGCCAGCGGTAAAACAAAGGGACAGGAGTATTTT. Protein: CASGKTKGQEYF.

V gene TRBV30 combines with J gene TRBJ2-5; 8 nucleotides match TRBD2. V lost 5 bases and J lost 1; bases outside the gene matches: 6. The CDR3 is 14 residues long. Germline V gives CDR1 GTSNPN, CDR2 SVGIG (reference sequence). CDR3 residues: CAWSAGGIQETQYF. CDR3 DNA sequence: TGTGCCTGGTCGGCGGGAGGAATCCAAGAGACCCAGTACTTC. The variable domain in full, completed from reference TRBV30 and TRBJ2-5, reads SQTIHQWPATLVQPVGSPLSLECTVEGTSNPNLYWYRQAAGRGLQLLFYSVGIGQISSEVPQNLSASRPQDRQFILSSKKLLLSDSGFYLCAWSAGGIQETQYFGPGTRLLVL.

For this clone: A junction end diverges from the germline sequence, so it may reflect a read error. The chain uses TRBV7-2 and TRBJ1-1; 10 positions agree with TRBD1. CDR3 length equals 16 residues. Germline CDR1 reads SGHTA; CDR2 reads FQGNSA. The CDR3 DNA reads TGTGCCAGCAGCCGCGGACAGGGGGGGAAGAACGCTGAAGCTTTCTTT. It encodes CASSRGQGGKNAEAFF.

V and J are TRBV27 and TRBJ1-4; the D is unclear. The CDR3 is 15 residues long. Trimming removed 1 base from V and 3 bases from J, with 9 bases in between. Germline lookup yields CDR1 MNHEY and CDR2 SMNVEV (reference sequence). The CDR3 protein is CASSLYMSPNEKLFF. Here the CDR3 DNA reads TGTGCCAGCAGTTTATATATGAGCCCTAATGAAAAACTGTTTTTT.

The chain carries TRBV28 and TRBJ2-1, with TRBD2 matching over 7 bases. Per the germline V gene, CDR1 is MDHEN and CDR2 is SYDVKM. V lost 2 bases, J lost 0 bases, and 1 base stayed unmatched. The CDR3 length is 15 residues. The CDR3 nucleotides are TGTGCCAGCAGTTTACCTAGCGGCTCCTACAATGAGCAGTTCTTC. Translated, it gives CASSLPSGSYNEQFF. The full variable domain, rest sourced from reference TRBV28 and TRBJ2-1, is DVKVTQSSRYLVKRTGEKVFLECVQDMDHENMFWYRQDPGLGLRLIYFSYDVKMKEKGDIPEGYSVSREKKERFSLILESASTNQTSMYLCASSLPSGSYNEQFFGPGTRLTVL.

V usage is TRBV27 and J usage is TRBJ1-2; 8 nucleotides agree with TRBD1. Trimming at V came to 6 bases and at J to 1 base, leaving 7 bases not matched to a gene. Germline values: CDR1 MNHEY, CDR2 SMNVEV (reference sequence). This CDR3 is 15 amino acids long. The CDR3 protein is CASSPPGQVNYGYTF. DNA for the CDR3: TGTGCCAGCAGCCCTCCGGGACAGGTTAACTATGGCTACACCTTC.

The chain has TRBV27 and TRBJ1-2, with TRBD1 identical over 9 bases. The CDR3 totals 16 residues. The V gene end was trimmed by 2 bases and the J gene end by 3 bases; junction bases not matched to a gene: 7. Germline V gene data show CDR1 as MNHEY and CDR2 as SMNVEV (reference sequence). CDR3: CASSLRQGGRDYGYTF. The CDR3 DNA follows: TGTGCCAGCAGTTTACGACAGGGGGGCCGAGACTATGGCTACACCTTC.

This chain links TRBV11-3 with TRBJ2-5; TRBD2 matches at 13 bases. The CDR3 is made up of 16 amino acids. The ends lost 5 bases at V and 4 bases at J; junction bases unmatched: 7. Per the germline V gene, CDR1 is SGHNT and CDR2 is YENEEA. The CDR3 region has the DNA TGTGCCAGCAGCCCAACTAGCGGGGGGGCTGGAGAGACCCAGTACTTC. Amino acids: CASSPTSGGAGETQYF.

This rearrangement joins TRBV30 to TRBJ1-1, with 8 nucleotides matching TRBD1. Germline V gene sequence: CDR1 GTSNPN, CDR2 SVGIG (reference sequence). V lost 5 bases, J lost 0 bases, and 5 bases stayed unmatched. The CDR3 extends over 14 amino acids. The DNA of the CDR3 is TGTGCCTGGGAAACGGGACAGGTGAACACTGAAGCTTTCTTT. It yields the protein CAWETGQVNTEAFF.